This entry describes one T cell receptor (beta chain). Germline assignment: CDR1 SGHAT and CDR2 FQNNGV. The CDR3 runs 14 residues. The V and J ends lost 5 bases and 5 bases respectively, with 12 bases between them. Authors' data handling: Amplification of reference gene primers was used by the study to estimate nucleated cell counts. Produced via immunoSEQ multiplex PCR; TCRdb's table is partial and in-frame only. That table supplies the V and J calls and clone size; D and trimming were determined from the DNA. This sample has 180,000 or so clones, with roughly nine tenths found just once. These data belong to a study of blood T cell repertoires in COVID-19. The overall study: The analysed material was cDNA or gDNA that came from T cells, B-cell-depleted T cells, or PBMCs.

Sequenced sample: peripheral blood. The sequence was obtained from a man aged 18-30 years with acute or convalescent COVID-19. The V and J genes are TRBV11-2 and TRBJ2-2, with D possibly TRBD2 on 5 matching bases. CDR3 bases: TGTGCCAGCAGCACAATAACGGGGACCGGGGAGCTGTTTTTT. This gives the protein CASSTITGTGELFF.